The T cell receptor beta chain under discussion was sequenced for a study of blood T cells in healthy people across ages. The use of a sample-barcoded 5' primer and a J-beta primer mix characterized a second PCR of roughly 7 to 11 cycles. TCRdb called the 5' RACE reads again in MiXCR, with one record for every CDR3 protein. Of around 800,000 distinct CDR3 sequences in the sample, about a quarter are singletons; the top ten hold approximately 2.9%. The CDR3 is made up of 16 amino acids. Germline values: CDR1 MDHEN, CDR2 SYDVKM. With each sample, at least 5 micrograms of total RNA were extracted. The data were also submitted as part of a second study, on T cells of mothers and their children.

The source of this sequence is a boy younger than 18 in good health. The sequencing sample was made of blood. The chain has TRBV28 and TRBJ2-5, with a tentative D call TRBD2 (6 bases). The end of the DNA fits TRBJ2-7 better, so the J call may be wrong. In DNA form, the CDR3 reads TGTGCCAGCAGTTTAACAGTAGGAGGGTATGCTGGCGAGCAGTACTTC. Protein product: CASSLTVGGYAGEQYF.